This TCR beta chain was sequenced in a study of cytomegalovirus exposure and HLA in healthy donors. Study-wide background: The same platform used for the approximately 700 first-cohort repertoires was also used for the 120 or so validation repertoires, as a later analysis reported.

Germline V CDR1 and CDR2: LNHDA, SQIVND (reference sequence). The CDR3 covers 16 residues. The V end lost 3 bases, the J end lost 3 bases, and 15 bases lay between the germline ends. Findings and caveats of the study: Three chains linked to CMV were shown in vitro to be specific for CMV antigens. According to a subsequent analysis, TCR clusters identified in the first cohort showed a tendency to co-occur across the roughly 110 validation repertoires. Associated with cytomegalovirus, according to the listing, were around 160 TCR beta chains.

About this clone itself: Antigen specificity is unknown.

Profiled with immunoSEQ multiplex PCR; TCRdb holds only in-frame clones, not every one. The table records some 340,000 clones, roughly 87% of them present only once. Input material: PBMCs. This receptor was taken from a woman aged 25 to 39 in good health and CMV-seropositive. The J gene is TRBJ1-5, the V gene TRBV19, with D unclear. The DNA for the CDR3 is TGTGCCAGTAGTATTTTCGGAATCGATAACAATCAGCCCCAGCATTTT. It codes for CASSIFGIDNNQPQHF.